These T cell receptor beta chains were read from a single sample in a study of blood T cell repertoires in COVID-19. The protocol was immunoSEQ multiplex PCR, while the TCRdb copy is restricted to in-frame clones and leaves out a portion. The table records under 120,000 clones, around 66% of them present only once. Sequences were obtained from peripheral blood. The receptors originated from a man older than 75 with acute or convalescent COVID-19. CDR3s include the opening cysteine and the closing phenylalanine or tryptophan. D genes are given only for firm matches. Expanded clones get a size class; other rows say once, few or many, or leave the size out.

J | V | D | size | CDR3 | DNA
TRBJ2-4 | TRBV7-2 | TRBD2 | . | CASSYRRAGREKNIQYF | TGTGCCAGCAGCTATAGGCGGGCAGGGAGGGAAAAAAACATTCAGTACTTC
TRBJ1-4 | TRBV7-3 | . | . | CASSLTGGRGEKLFF | TGTGCCAGCAGCTTAACGGGCGGGCGGGGTGAAAAACTGTTTTTT
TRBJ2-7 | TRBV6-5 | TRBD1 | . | CASSRLDRGTYEQYF | TGTGCCAGCAGTCGTCTCGACAGGGGGACCTACGAGCAGTACTTC
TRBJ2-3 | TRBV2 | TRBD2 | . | CASSETSLGRGGTDTQYF | TGTGCCAGCAGTGAGACTAGCCTCGGGAGGGGGGGTACAGATACGCAGTATTTT
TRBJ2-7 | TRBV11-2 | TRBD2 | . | CATRTSGSYEQYF | TGTGCCACCAGGACTAGCGGTTCCTACGAGCAGTACTTC
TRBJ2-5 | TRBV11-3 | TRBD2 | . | CASSLGLAGKETQYF | TGTGCCAGCAGCTTGGGACTAGCGGGAAAAGAGACCCAGTACTTC
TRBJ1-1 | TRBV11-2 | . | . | CASSQQGNTEAFF | TGTGCCAGCAGCCAACAGGGGAACACTGAAGCTTTCTTT
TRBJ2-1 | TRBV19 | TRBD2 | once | CASSLQAGGSYNEQFF | TGTGCCAGTAGTTTACAAGCGGGAGGGTCCTACAATGAGCAGTTCTTC
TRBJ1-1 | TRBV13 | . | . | CASSLLGTEAFF | TGTGCCAGCAGCTTACTCGGGACTGAAGCTTTCTTT
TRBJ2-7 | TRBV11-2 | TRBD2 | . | CASSPVMREAYEQYF | TGTGCCAGCAGCCCGGTTATGCGGGAGGCCTACGAGCAGTACTTC
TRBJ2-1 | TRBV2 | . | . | CASSGRRLPHEQFF | TGTGCCAGCAGTGGTCGCCGACTTCCCCATGAGCAGTTCTTC
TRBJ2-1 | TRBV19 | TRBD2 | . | CASSDPGLAASYNEQFF | TGTGCCAGTAGTGATCCGGGACTAGCGGCCTCCTACAATGAGCAGTTCTTC
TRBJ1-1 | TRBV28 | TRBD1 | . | CASSPHSGQGLIGAFF | TGTGCCAGCAGTCCCCACTCGGGACAGGGATTAATAGGAGCTTTCTTT
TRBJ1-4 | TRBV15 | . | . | CATSREGGEKLFF | TGTGCCACCAGCAGAGAGGGGGGAGAAAAACTGTTTTTT
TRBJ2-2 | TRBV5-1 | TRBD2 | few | CASSESGRASGELFF | TGCGCCAGCAGTGAAAGCGGGAGGGCCTCCGGGGAGCTGTTTTTT